This entry lists 21 T cell receptor beta chains sequenced from one sample in a study of T-cell reconstitution after alpha-beta-depleted transplantation in children. Unique molecular identifiers were incorporated into the prepared TCRbeta library. TCRdb re-derived calls from the PCR reads in MiXCR, one entry per CDR3 protein. The table has roughly 100,000 distinct CDR3 sequences, roughly 8% seen once. The sample was PBMCs from the stem cell graft donor, taken from the stem cell graft. These receptors originate from a human donor who donated a stem cell graft to a child with congenital amegakaryocytic thrombocytopenia.

This clonotype has ten or more counts. The CDR3 loop reads CASSPVEANSPLHF. CDR3 DNA sequence: TGCGCCAGCAGCCCCGTTGAGGCTAATTCACCCCTCCACTTT. This chain uses TRBV5-1 with TRBJ1-6; D ambiguous. This CDR3 region has 14 residues. V gave up 4 bases and J gave up 6 bases, with 11 bases separating them. The germline gives CDR1 SGHRS, CDR2 YFSETQ.

For this clonotype: A much larger clone differs by one base, so this may be a read error. This chain joins TRBV18 and TRBJ1-1; D gene unclear. This CDR3 contains 13 residues. V was pared by 1 base and J by 0 bases, with 3 bases between. Germline V gene sequence: CDR1 KGHSH, CDR2 LQKENI. The CDR3 DNA reads TGTGCCAGCTCACCACAGATGAACACTGAAGCTTTCTTT. It encodes CASSPQMNTEAFF. Looking up the rest from reference TRBV18 and TRBJ1-1 gives the full variable domain: NAGVMQNPRHLVRRRGQEARLRCSPMKGHSHVYWYRQLPEEGLKFMVYLQKENIIDESGMPKERFSAEFPKEGPSILRIQQVVRGDSAAYFCASSPQMNTEAFFGQGTRLTVV.

This clonotype was counted at least ten times. CDR3 region: CASSQDRQGADTQYF. Written as DNA, the CDR3 is TGCGCCAGCAGCCAAGATCGACAGGGGGCAGATACGCAGTATTTT. V usage is TRBV4-1 and J usage is TRBJ2-3; 9 nucleotides agree with TRBD1. Germline V gene lookup returns CDR1 MGHRA and CDR2 YSYEKL. V dropped 0 bases and J dropped 4; count of bases not matched to a gene: 2. The CDR3 consists of 15 residues.

In this sample, this clonotype turned up many times. V gene TRBV6-1 combines with J gene TRBJ1-2, with 7 nucleotides matching TRBD1. The V and J ends lost 2 bases and 7 bases, in that order; junction bases with no gene match: 4. Looked up from germline, CDR1 is MNHNS and CDR2 is SASEGT. The CDR3 extends over 13 amino acids. CDR3 sequence reads: CASSEPPGGGYTF. The CDR3 DNA reads as TGTGCCAGCAGTGAACCCCCAGGGGGTGGCTACACCTTC.

This clonotype was seen ten or more times. This rearrangement joins TRBV5-1 to TRBJ1-2; no clear D. The CDR3 contains 17 residues. The germline CDR1 and CDR2 sequences are SGHRS and YFSETQ. Trimming removed 4 bases from V and 0 bases from J, with 19 bases in between. CDR3 sequence: CASSQQPGLVTNYGYTF. The CDR3 DNA sequence: TGCGCCAGCAGCCAACAGCCAGGACTGGTAACTAACTATGGCTACACCTTC. The full variable domain, in which reference TRBV5-1 and TRBJ1-2 provide the parts outside the CDR3, is KAGVTQTPRYLIKTRGQQVTLSCSPISGHRSVSWYQQTPGQGLQFLFEYFSETQRNKGNFPGRFSGRQFSNSRSEMNVSTLELGDSALYLCASSQQPGLVTNYGYTFGSGTRLTVV.

This clonotype appeared a single time. The rearrangement links TRBV28 to TRBJ1-2; no firm D call. CDR1 and CDR2 from the germline V gene are MDHEN and SYDVKM. Trimming stripped 8 bases from V and 8 bases from J, with 9 bases between. This CDR3 comprises 10 residues. The CDR3 DNA sequence: TGTGCCAGCCCCTTGTGGGGCTACACCTTC. Amino acid sequence: CASPLWGYTF.

This clonotype was seen at least ten times. CDR3 nucleotides: TGCAGTGCTAGAACGGAGTTGGGCAATCAGCCCCAGCATTTT. Protein sequence: CSARTELGNQPQHF. The chain carries TRBV20-1 and TRBJ1-5; D uncertain. V gave up 2 bases and J gave up 2 bases, with 10 bases separating them. Germline values: CDR1 DFQATT, CDR2 SNEGSKA (reference sequence). CDR3 length equals 14 residues.

Ten or more counts support this clonotype. The chain has TRBV7-2 and TRBJ2-7; possible D gene TRBD1, 6 bases. Trimming pared 1 base from V and 2 bases from J, leaving 15 bases between. The CDR3 spans 16 residues. Germline CDR1 reads SGHTA; CDR2 reads FQGNSA. This CDR3 is CASSLGGQPPTYEQYF. The DNA for the CDR3 is TGTGCCAGCAGCTTAGGCGGACAGCCTCCCACCTACGAGCAGTACTTC.

V is TRBV4-1 and J is TRBJ2-1; no firm D call. In germline, CDR1 is MGHRA, CDR2 YSYEKL. This CDR3 is built from 13 residues. V was pared by 3 bases and J by 5 bases, with 8 bases between. In DNA form, the CDR3 reads TGCGCCAGCAGCCACGCCCTCAACAATGAGCAGTTCTTC. Protein sequence: CASSHALNNEQFF.

This clonotype appeared many times. This chain links TRBV5-1 with TRBJ2-1; 7 nucleotides match TRBD1. V shed 4 bases, J shed 4 bases, and the junction held 5 bases outside the gene matches. Germline V gene lookup returns CDR1 SGHRS and CDR2 YFSETQ. The CDR3 runs to 14 residues. The CDR3 reads CASSQSGQYNEQFF. The CDR3 nucleotides are TGCGCCAGCAGCCAATCGGGACAGTACAATGAGCAGTTCTTC.

The table lists this clonotype with many counts. The chain carries TRBV12-3 or TRBV12-4 and TRBJ2-2, with D possibly matching TRBD2 (6 bases). V was shortened by 2 bases and J by 4 bases, with 11 bases between the two germline ends. The CDR3 totals 15 residues. This chain's CDR3 is CASSLLAGTTGELFF. In DNA form, the CDR3 reads TGTGCCAGCAGTTTATTGGCGGGAACCACCGGGGAGCTGTTTTTT.

By proportion, this clonotype is medium-sized. Here the CDR3 DNA reads TGTGCCAGCAGTTTTTCGCGTGATCAGCCCCAGCATTTT. It codes for CASSFSRDQPQHF. The V and J genes are TRBV12-3 or TRBV12-4 and TRBJ1-5, with D hard to call. The CDR3 is 13 residues long. Trimming took off 3 bases at V and 5 bases at J, with 8 bases between the two ends.

In its sample, this clonotype was seen many times. The rearrangement uses TRBV5-1 and TRBJ2-1; D not certain. In germline, CDR1 is SGHRS, CDR2 YFSETQ. This CDR3 spans 13 amino acids. Between the trimmed V and J ends, which lost 0 bases and 5 bases, there was a span of 6 bases. The CDR3 region has the DNA TGCGCCAGCAGCTTGGCGCTCGACAATGAGCAGTTCTTC. As protein: CASSLALDNEQFF.

This clonotype showed up many times. The DNA of the CDR3 is TGTGCCAGCAGTGAAGGTCAGGGGATCGGGGAGCTGTTTTTT. This encodes CASSEGQGIGELFF. The rearrangement joins TRBV2 to TRBJ2-2; D may be TRBD1 (6 bases). The CDR3 has 14 residues. The germline V gene encodes CDR1 SNHLY and CDR2 FYNNEI. Trimming took off 1 base at V and 7 bases at J, with 10 bases between the two ends.

The V call is TRBV7-9, the J call TRBJ2-5; D perhaps matches TRBD1 (6 bases). CDR1 is SEHNR, CDR2 FQNEAQ, per germline (reference sequence). The CDR3 length is 15 residues. Trimming cost V 2 bases and J 4 bases, with 14 bases left between them. The DNA of the CDR3 is TGTGCCAGCAGCTTAACACAGGGAGACGGAGAGACCCAGTACTTC. The encoded protein is CASSLTQGDGETQYF.

This clonotype was detected ten times or more. The V gene is TRBV5-6, the J gene TRBJ1-2; D perhaps matches TRBD1 (5 bases). Trimming shortened V by 0 bases and J by 7 bases, and 19 bases separated the two germline ends. The CDR3 runs 16 residues. Germline loops: CDR1 SGHDT, CDR2 YYEEEE. The CDR3 coding sequence is TGTGCCAGCAGCTTGGTACGCGGCAGGGAGTCGGCTGGCTACACCTTC. This sequence encodes CASSLVRGRESAGYTF. Filled out from reference TRBV5-6 and TRBJ1-2, the complete variable domain reads DAGVTQSPTHLIKTRGQQVTLRCSPKSGHDTVSWYQQALGQGPQFIFQYYEEEERQRGNFPDRFSGHQFPNYSSELNVNALLLGDSALYLCASSLVRGRESAGYTFGSGTRLTVV.

This clonotype was detected a few times. The chain couples TRBV2 to TRBJ1-6; D unresolved. CDR1 and CDR2 from the germline V gene are SNHLY and FYNNEI. The CDR3 is made up of 13 amino acids. The V end lost 8 bases, the J end lost 10 bases, and 15 bases lay between the germline ends. This chain's CDR3 is CASLETKKSPLHF. As DNA, the CDR3 is TGTGCCAGCCTTGAAACGAAGAAGTCACCCCTCCACTTT.

This clonotype was counted at least ten times. V usage is TRBV11-2 and J usage is TRBJ2-7; no clear D. Trimming shortened V by 3 bases and J by 2 bases, and 2 bases separated the two germline ends. The germline V gene encodes CDR1 SGHAT and CDR2 FQNNGV. The CDR3 sequence is 11 residues long. CDR3 region: CASSFTYEQYF. The CDR3 DNA is TGTGCCAGCAGCTTCACCTACGAGCAGTACTTC. The full variable domain, completed using reference TRBV11-2 and TRBJ2-7, is EAGVAQSPRYKIIEKRQSVAFWCNPISGHATLYWYQQILGQGPKLLIQFQNNGVVDDSQLPKDRFSAERLKGVDSTLKIQPAKLEDSAVYLCASSFTYEQYFGPGTRLTVT.

This clonotype was detected many times. V is TRBV9 and J is TRBJ1-6; 8 nucleotides align to TRBD1. V shed 0 bases and J 7 bases; nucleotides not matched to a gene: 3. Germline V gives CDR1 SGDLS, CDR2 YYNGEE. This CDR3 spans 15 amino acids. CDR3 DNA: TGTGCCAGCAGCGTAGAACAGGGGGGAAATTCACCCCTCCACTTT. It is translated as CASSVEQGGNSPLHF.

The chain combines TRBV5-1 with TRBJ1-3; D is possibly TRBD1 (5 bases). Trimming stripped 3 bases from V and 8 bases from J, with 9 bases between. This CDR3 is 12 amino acids long. Germline V gene sequence: CDR1 SGHRS, CDR2 YFSETQ. For the CDR3, the DNA is TGCGCCAGCAGCTCGATGGGGGACACCATATATTTT. It translates to CASSSMGDTIYF. Looking up the rest from reference TRBV5-1 and TRBJ1-3 gives the full variable domain: KAGVTQTPRYLIKTRGQQVTLSCSPISGHRSVSWYQQTPGQGLQFLFEYFSETQRNKGNFPGRFSGRQFSNSRSEMNVSTLELGDSALYLCASSSMGDTIYFGEGSWLTVV.

The V gene is TRBV5-1, the J gene TRBJ1-1; TRBD1 is a possible D gene (5 bases). The V end lost 0 bases, the J end lost 6 bases, and 9 bases lay between the germline ends. Looked up from germline, CDR1 is SGHRS and CDR2 is YFSETQ. The CDR3 has 13 residues. CDR3 region: CASSLGQTPEAFF. The DNA of the CDR3 is TGCGCCAGCAGCTTGGGACAGACCCCTGAAGCTTTCTTT.